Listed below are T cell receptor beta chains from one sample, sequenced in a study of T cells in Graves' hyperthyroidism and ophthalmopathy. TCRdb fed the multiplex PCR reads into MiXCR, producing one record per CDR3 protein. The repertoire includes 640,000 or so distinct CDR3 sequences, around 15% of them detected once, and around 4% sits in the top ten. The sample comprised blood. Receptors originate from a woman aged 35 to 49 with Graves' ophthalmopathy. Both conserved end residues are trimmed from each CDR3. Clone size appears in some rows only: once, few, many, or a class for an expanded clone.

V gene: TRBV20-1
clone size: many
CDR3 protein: SAPTWTGRDTQY

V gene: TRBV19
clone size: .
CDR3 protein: ASRSGHYYGYT

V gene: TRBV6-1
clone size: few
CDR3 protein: ASWDRPSEAF

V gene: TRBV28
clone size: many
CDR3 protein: ASSSGGTEAF

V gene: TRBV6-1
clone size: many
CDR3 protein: ASRWLGLRETQY

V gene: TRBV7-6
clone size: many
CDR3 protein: ASSLDPGPDYEQY

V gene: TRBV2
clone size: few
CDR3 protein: ASKGGPASYEQY

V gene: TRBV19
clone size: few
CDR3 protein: ASSTGLAGGPGELF

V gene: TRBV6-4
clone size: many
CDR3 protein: ASSDSGVLGSYNEQF

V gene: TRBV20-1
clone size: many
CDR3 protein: SASGPHYEQY

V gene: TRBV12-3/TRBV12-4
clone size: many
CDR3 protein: ASQDRHYGYT

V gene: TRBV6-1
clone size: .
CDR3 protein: ASSKTGGTNQPQH

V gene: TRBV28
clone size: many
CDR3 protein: ASSDLFGYT

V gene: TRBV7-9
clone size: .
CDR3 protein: ASSLPGTSFNEQY

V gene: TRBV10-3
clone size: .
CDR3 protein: AISEGLVNEQF

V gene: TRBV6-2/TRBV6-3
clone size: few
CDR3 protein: ASRRAGGFGELF